These T cell receptor beta chains were read from a single sample in a study of CD8+CD57+ T cells in acquired aplastic anemia. TCRdb ran MiXCR on the reads and lists one entry per CDR3 protein. The sample lists over 150,000 distinct CDR3 sequences, roughly 54% occurring once. Sequencing used sorted CD4+, CD8+, or CD8+CD57+ T cells (not recorded which) from PBMCs. These receptors were collected from a human donor with aplastic anemia. The conserved cysteine and the conserved F or W are not part of the CDR3 here.

CDR3,V
ATKGGTPANTGELF,TRBV10-3
ASSLVGRVSTEAF,TRBV5-1
ASSEGAGIYEQY,TRBV25-1
ASSHLGQSYSYEQY,TRBV7-9
ASSRGFGGWMNTEAF,TRBV19
ASTPGTGGNYGYT,TRBV6-4
ASSKGQGANYEQY,TRBV19
ASSSLGGAGGYT,TRBV14
ASSFTSGNEQF,TRBV5-4
ASSQDPSRGTYNEQF,TRBV4-1
ASSQGLGNEQF,TRBV7-3
ASSLEVLGSPLH,TRBV7-2
ASSLPTPGTGLSFTGELF,TRBV11-1
ASSIVRDRAQPQH,TRBV19
ASSEFESRETQY,TRBV6-1
ASSQDPGISSPLH,TRBV4-3
SARLAGGRNEQF,TRBV20-1
SARDRYSSYEQY,TRBV20-1
ASSLSPLGDLNTGELF,TRBV7-8
ASTPTVNSGANVLT,TRBV27
ASSVGEETQY,TRBV25-1
ASSPLGGGASDTQY,TRBV7-8
ASSLGATSGEY,TRBV7-2
ASSPREGEQY,TRBV12-3/TRBV12-4
ASSALLRAQETQY,TRBV2
ASSLSKRGNTGELF,TRBV5-6
ATSSMGSETQY,TRBV15
ANSGTGSYEQY,TRBV6-1
ASSEWVDTQY,TRBV2
ASRGTLQGGNEQF,TRBV5-1
ASSEEPGGVY,TRBV2
ATSDLRSEQF,TRBV24-1
ASSLGGRNIQY,TRBV5-6
ASSSPSGGAKTQY,TRBV7-8
ASYRGGSGNQPQH,TRBV2
ASSPEAEPNEQY,TRBV7-2
ASSFGTGGTEAF,TRBV4-1
ASSDGNSPLH,TRBV2
ATSDFKEGTGKISAF,TRBV24-1
ASSYRGNNSPLH,TRBV6-5